This TCR beta chain was retrieved from a study of T cell repertoires in cytomegalovirus infection. The overall study: Both a matching HLA type and CMV infection were indicated by public TCR beta signatures.

TCRdb re-analysed the reads in MiXCR, keeping a single row per CDR3 protein. The table has around 530,000 distinct CDR3 sequences, 26% seen once. This clonotype was detected only a few times. The antigen remains unidentified. This CDR3 comprises 14 residues. Germline CDR1 reads SGHTA; CDR2 reads FQGNSA. Trimming shortened V by 3 bases and J by 3 bases, and 8 bases separated the two germline ends. Findings and limits, study-wide: In two of eight donors, the top clonotype was HLA-C-restricted CMV-specific. The cumulative frequency of public TCR beta families identified carriers of CMV plus the relevant HLA.

This sequence originates from a human donor in good health (CMV status not recorded). Some clones in this sample may be carry-over from other donors' samples. The specimen was PBMCs. The J gene is TRBJ1-4, the V gene TRBV7-2; D call uncertain. Here the CDR3 DNA reads TGTGCCAGCAGCTTTAATGGGGCTAATGAAAAACTGTTTTTT. This sequence encodes CASSFNGANEKLFF. Supplemented by reference TRBV7-2 and TRBJ1-4, the full variable domain reads GAGVSQSPSNKVTEKGKDVELRCDPISGHTALYWYRQSLGQGLEFLIYFQGNSAPDKSGLPSDRFSAERTGGSVSTLTIQRTQQEDSAVYLCASSFNGANEKLFFGSGTQLSVL.